This T cell receptor (beta chain) was found in a study of T cell repertoires in cytomegalovirus infection (dated by TCRdb to between 2018 and 2020). General notes on the study: Because public TCR beta signatures pointed to carriage of CMV infection together with the matching HLA type, the HLA type of each donor mattered for the analysis.

From the germline V gene, CDR1 is SGHTA and CDR2 is FQGNSA. The CDR3 holds 15 amino acids from the cysteine to the phenylalanine. Only the CDR3 part of the read is kept: 45 bases, read in frame from the first base. A distance of 15 bases separates the germline ends of V and J, which lose 5 bases and 4 bases respectively. TCRdb records Illumina HiSeq 1500 as the sequencer. TCRdb trimmed the raw reads at Q25, called clones with MiXCR and kept productive beta chains. Every CDR3 protein is listed once, alongside the most common genes and DNA of its rows. This sample has roughly 310,000 distinct CDR3 sequences in its table, and under 20% of those were observed once. Of the sample, about 12% is held by the ten largest clones. This clonotype was observed once. Its antigen target is currently unknown. It has no much larger one-base neighbor in the sample; base qualities were not kept. One read alone is weak evidence.

What the research found in general, with its limitations: The ex vivo response was dominated by HLA-C-restricted CMV-specific TCR beta clonotypes, and the single most frequent clonotype in two of eight donors was supplied by these HLA-C-restricted clonotypes. Cumulative frequency of public TCR beta family members discriminated carriers of CMV infection plus the relevant HLA type in this cohort and an independent approximately 350-donor cohort.

This clonotype was sampled from a human donor in good health (CMV status not recorded). Some clones in this sample may be carry-over from other donors' samples. The chain couples TRBV7-2 to TRBJ1-5; a tentative D call is TRBD1 (5 bases match). The source material was PBMCs. The CDR3 region reads CASSNGRRANQPQHF. The DNA sequence reads TGTGCCAGCAGCAACGGGCGCAGGGCGAATCAGCCCCAGCATTTT. The full variable domain, with segments outside the CDR3 supplied by the reference TRBV7-2 and TRBJ1-5 proteins, appears as GAGVSQSPSNKVTEKGKDVELRCDPISGHTALYWYRQSLGQGLEFLIYFQGNSAPDKSGLPSDRFSAERTGGSVSTLTIQRTQQEDSAVYLCASSNGRRANQPQHFGDGTRLSIL.